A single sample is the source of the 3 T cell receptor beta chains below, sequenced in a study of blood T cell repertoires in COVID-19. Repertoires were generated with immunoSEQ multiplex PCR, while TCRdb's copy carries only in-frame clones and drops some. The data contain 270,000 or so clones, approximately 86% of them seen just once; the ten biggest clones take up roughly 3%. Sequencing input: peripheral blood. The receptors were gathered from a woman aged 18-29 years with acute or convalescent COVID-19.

DNA of the CDR3: TGTGCCACCAGGCAGGGAAATTCTGTCCATGGCTACACCTTC. Its protein product is CATRQGNSVHGYTF. The chain recombines TRBV15 with TRBJ1-2; TRBD1 is a possible D gene (5 bases). The CDR3 length is 14 residues. Germline values: CDR1 LNHNV, CDR2 YYDKDF (reference sequence). Trimming removed 6 bases at V and 6 bases at J, with 17 bases between.

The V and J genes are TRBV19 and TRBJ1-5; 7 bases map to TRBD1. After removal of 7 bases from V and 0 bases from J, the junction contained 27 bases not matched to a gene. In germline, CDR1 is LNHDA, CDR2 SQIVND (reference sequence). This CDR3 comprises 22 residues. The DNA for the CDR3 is TGTGCCAGTACCCAAAAAGGGGGTAGCGGGACAGCCAAGGTGGGTAGCAATCAGCCCCAGCATTTT. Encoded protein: CASTQKGGSGTAKVGSNQPQHF.

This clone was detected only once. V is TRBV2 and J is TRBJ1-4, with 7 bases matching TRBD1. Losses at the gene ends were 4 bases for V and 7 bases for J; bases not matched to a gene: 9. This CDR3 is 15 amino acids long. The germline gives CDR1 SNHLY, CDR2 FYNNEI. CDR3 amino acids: CASSVDPGQLEKLFF. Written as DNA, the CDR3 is TGTGCCAGCAGTGTGGACCCGGGACAGCTTGAAAAACTGTTTTTT. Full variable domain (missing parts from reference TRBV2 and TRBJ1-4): EPEVTQTPSHQVTQMGQEVILRCVPISNHLYFYWYRQILGQKVEFLVSFYNNEISEKSEIFDDQFSVERPDGSNFTLKIRSTKLEDSAMYFCASSVDPGQLEKLFFGSGTQLSVL.